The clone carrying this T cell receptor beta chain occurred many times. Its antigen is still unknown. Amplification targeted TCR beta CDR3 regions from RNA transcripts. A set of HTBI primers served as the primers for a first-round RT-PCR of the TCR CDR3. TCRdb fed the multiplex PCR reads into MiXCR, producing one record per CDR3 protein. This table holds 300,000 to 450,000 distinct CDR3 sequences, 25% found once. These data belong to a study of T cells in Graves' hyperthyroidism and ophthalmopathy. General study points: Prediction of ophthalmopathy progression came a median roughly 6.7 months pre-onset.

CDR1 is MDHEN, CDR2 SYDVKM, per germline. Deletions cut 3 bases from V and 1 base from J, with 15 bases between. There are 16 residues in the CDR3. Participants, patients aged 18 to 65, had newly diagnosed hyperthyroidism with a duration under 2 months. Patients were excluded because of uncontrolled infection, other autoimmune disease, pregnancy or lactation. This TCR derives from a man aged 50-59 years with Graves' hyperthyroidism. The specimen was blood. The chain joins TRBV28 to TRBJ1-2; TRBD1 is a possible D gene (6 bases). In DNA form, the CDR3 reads TGTGCCAGCAGTTTCGAAGGGGGTGGAGGTAACTATGGCTACACCTTC. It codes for CASSFEGGGGNYGYTF.